This T cell receptor beta chain is from a study of blood T cells in healthy people across ages. Whole-study findings and limits: Because donor CMV status was unknown, expanded clonotype changes were possibly confounded. Unsorted PBMCs blocked a conclusive comparison of naive and antigen-experienced cells.

The germline V gene has CDR1 SQVTM and CDR2 ANQGSEA. The CDR3 spans 13 residues. Trimming cost V 6 bases and J 1 base, with 12 bases left between them. Together with a sample-barcoded 5' primer, a J-beta primer mix was included in a second PCR lasting roughly 6 to 12 cycles. Each cDNA molecule carried a tag from a template-switch adaptor that contained 12 random nucleotides. From the 5' RACE reads, TCRdb called clonotypes with MiXCR, one entry per CDR3 protein. Of almost 300,000 distinct CDR3 sequences in the sample, around 27% are singletons; the top ten hold 29%. Total RNA was extracted at no less than 5.5 micrograms per sample. A note on this clonotype: The antigen remains undetermined.

Sequenced sample: blood. The V call is TRBV29-1, the J call TRBJ2-5; no definite D call. The TCR originated in a woman aged 65 to 85 in good health. The CDR3 loop reads CSVKKGGQETQYF. CDR3 coding DNA: TGCAGCGTGAAGAAGGGTGGCCAAGAGACCCAGTACTTC.